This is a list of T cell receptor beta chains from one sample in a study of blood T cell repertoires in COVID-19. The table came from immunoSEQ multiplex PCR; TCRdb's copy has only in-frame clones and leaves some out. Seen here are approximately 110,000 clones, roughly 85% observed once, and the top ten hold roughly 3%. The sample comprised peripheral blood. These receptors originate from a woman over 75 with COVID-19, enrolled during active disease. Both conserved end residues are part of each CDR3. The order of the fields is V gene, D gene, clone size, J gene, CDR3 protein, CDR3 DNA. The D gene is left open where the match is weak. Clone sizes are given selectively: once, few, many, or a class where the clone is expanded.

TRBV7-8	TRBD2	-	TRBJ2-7	CASSPTGYGGVHEQYF	TGTGCCAGCAGCCCAACCGGGTATGGGGGGGTACACGAGCAGTACTTC
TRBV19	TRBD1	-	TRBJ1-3	CASSNRGSGNTIYF	TGTGCCAGTAGTAACAGGGGCTCTGGAAACACCATATATTTT
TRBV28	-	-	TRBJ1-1	CASSPYRLAEAFF	TGTGCCAGCAGCCCTTATCGACTCGCTGAAGCTTTCTTT
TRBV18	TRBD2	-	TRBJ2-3	CASSSGLAGTDTQYF	TGTGCCAGCTCATCGGGACTAGCGGGAACGGATACGCAGTATTTT
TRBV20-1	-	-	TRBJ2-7	CSASRSRFSYEQYF	TGCAGTGCTAGTAGGTCTAGATTTTCGTACGAGCAGTACTTC
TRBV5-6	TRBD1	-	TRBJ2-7	CASSWGLAMGQGYEQYF	TGTGCCAGCAGCTGGGGGCTTGCTATGGGACAGGGTTACGAGCAGTACTTC
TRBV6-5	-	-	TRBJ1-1	CASVRGQNTEAFF	TGTGCCAGCGTTAGGGGTCAGAACACTGAAGCTTTCTTT
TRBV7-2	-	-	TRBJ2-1	CASSLEDRTRYNEQFF	TGTGCCAGCAGCTTAGAAGACAGAACCCGCTACAATGAGCAGTTCTTC
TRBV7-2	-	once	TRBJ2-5	CASSPSSGALGQETQYF	TGTGCCAGCAGCCCTTCGAGTGGGGCCCTGGGGCAAGAGACCCAGTACTTC
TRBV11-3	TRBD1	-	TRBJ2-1	CASSLGGQGYEQFF	TGTGCCAGCAGCTTAGGGGGACAGGGCTATGAGCAGTTCTTC
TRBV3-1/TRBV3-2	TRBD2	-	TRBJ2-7	CASSLSGGQGVEQYF	TGTGCCAGCAGCCTTAGCGGGGGTCAAGGTGTGGAGCAGTACTTC
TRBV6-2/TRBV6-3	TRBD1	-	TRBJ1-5	CASSTGGILALPQHF	TGTGCCAGCAGCACAGGGGGCATTCTGGCTCTGCCCCAGCATTTT
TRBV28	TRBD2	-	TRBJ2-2	CASRLAGGELFF	TGTGCCAGCAGGCTAGCGGGAGGGGAGCTGTTTTTT
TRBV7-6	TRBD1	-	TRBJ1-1	CASTLMETGGKAFF	TGTGCCAGCACCCTAATGGAGACAGGGGGCAAAGCTTTCTTT
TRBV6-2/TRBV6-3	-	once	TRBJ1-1	CASSLQWTEAFF	TGTGCCAGCAGCCTACAATGGACTGAAGCTTTCTTT
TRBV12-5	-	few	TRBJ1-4	CASGLIGQSNEKLFF	TGTGCTAGTGGTTTGATAGGACAGAGTAATGAAAAACTGTTTTTT
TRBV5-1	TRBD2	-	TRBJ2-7	CASSLASGNLYEQYF	TGCGCCAGCAGCTTGGCCAGCGGGAATCTGTACGAGCAGTACTTC
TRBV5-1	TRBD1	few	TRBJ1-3	CASSFGTELLTGGNTIYF	TGCGCCAGCAGCTTCGGGACAGAGCTATTAACTGGTGGAAACACCATATATTTT